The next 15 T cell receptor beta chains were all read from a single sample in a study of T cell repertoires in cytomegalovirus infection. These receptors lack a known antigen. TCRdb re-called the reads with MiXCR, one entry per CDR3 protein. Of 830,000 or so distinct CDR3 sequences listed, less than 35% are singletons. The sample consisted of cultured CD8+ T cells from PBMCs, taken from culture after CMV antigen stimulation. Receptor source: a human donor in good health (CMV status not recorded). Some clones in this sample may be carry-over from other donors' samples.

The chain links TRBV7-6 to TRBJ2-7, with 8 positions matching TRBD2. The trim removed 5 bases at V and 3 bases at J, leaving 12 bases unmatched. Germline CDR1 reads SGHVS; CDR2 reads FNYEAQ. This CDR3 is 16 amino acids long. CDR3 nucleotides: TGTGCCAGCAGCCCGCGGGGGGAAGCAAGGAACTACGAGCAGTACGTC. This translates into CASSPRGEARNYEQYV.

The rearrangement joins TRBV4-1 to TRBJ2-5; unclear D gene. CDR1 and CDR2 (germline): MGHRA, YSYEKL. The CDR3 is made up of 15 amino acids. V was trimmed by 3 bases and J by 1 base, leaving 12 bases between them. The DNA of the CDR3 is TGCGCCAGCAGCCAGGTCGGACGGTCCCAAGAGACCCAGTACTTC. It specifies CASSQVGRSQETQYF.

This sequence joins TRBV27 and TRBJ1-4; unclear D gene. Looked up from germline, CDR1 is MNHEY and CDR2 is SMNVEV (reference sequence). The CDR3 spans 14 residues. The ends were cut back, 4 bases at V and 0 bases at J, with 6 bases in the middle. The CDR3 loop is CASSSLSTNEKLFF. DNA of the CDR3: TGTGCCAGCAGTTCTCTGTCAACTAATGAAAAACTGTTTTTT. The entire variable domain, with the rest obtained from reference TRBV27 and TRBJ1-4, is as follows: EAQVTQNPRYLITVTGKKLTVTCSQNMNHEYMSWYRQDPGLGLRQIYYSMNVEVTDKGDVPEGYKVSRKEKRNFPLILESPSPNQTSLYFCASSSLSTNEKLFFGSGTQLSVL.

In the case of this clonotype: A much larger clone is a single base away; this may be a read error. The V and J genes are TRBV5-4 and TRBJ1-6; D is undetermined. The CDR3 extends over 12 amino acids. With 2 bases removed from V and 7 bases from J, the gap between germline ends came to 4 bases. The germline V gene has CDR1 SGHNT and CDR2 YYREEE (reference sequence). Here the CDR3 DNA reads TGTGCCAGCAGCTTCGACAATTCACCCCTCCACTTT. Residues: CASSFDNSPLHF. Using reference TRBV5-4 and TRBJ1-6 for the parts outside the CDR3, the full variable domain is ETGVTQSPTHLIKTRGQQVTLRCSSQSGHNTVSWYQQALGQGPQFIFQYYREEENGRGNFPPRFSGLQFPNYSSELNVNALELDDSALYLCASSFDNSPLHFGNGTRLTVT.

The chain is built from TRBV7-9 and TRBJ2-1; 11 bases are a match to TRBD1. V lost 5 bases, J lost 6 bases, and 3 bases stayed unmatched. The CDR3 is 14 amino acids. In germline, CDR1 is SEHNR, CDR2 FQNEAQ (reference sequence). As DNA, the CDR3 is TGTGCCAGCAGCGGACAGGGGGCGCCCAATGAGCAGTTCTTC. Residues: CASSGQGAPNEQFF.

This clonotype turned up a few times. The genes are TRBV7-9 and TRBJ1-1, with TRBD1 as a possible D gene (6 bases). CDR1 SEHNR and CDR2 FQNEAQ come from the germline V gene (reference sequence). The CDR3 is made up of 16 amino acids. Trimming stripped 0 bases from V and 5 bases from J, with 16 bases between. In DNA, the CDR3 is TGTGCCAGCAGCTTAGCCCGCGGGGGCGGAAGAACTGAAGCTTTCTTT. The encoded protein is CASSLARGGGRTEAFF.

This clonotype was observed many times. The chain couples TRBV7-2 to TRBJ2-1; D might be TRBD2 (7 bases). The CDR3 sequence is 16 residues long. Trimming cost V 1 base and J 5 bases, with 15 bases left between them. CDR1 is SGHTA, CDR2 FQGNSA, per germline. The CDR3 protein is CASSLGGGLWNNEQFF. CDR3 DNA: TGTGCCAGCAGCTTAGGGGGGGGGCTCTGGAACAATGAGCAGTTCTTC.

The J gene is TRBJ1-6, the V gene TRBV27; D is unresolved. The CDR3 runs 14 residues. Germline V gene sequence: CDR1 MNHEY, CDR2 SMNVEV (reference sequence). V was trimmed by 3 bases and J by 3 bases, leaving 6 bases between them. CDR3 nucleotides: TGTGCCAGCAGTTTTGGCGGCTATAATTCACCCCTCCACTTT. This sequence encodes CASSFGGYNSPLHF.

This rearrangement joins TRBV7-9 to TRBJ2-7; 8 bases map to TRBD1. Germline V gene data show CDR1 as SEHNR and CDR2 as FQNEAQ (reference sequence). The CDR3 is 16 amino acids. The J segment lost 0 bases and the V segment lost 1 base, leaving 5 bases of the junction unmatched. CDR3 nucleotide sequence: TGTGCCAGCAGCTTAGGGACAGGGCGTAGCTCCTACGAGCAGTACTTC. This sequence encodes CASSLGTGRSSYEQYF. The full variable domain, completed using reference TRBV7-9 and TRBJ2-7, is DTGVSQNPRHKITKRGQNVTFRCDPISEHNRLYWYRQTLGQGPEFLTYFQNEAQLEKSRLLSDRFSAERPKGSFSTLEIQRTEQGDSAMYLCASSLGTGRSSYEQYFGPGTRLTVT.

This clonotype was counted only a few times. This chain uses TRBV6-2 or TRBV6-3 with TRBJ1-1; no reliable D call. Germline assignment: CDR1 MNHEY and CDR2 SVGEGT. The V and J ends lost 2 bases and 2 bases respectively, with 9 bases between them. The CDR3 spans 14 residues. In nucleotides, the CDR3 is TGTGCCAGCAGTTACACACGCGTCAACACTGAAGCTTTCTTT. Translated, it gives CASSYTRVNTEAFF.

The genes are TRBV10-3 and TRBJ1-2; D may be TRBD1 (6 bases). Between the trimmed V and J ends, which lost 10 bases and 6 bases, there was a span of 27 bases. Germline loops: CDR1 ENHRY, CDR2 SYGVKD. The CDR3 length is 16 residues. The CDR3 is CATRNVRDTLAHGYTF. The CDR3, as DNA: TGTGCCACCCGAAACGTCCGGGACACCCTGGCCCATGGCTACACCTTC.

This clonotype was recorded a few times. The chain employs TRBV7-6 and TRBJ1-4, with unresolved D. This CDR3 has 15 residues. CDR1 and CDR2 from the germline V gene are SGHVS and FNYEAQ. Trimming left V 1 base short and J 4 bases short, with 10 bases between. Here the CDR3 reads CASSLDGDYNEKLFF. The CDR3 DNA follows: TGTGCCAGCAGCTTAGACGGGGATTATAATGAAAAACTGTTTTTT.

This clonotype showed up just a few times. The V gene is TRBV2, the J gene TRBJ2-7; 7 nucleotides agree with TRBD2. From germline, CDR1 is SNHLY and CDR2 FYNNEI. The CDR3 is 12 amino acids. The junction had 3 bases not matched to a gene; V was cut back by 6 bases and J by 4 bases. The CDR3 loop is CASRGGVYEQYF. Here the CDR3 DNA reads TGTGCCAGCAGGGGAGGGGTTTACGAGCAGTACTTC.

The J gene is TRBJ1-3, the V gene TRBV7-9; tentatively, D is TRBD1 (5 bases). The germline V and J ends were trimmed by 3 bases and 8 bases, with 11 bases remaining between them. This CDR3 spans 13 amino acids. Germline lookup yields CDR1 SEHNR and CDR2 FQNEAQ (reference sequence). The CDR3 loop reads CASSLTDTDTIYF. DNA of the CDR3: TGTGCCAGCAGCTTGACAGACACGGACACCATATATTTT.

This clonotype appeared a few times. CDR3: CASSIDRDNSPLHF. Here the CDR3 DNA reads TGTGCCAGCAGTATCGACAGGGATAATTCACCCCTCCACTTT. This sequence joins TRBV7-6 and TRBJ1-6; TRBD1 matches at 7 bases. This CDR3 contains 14 residues. Germline-derived CDR1 and CDR2 are SGHVS and FNYEAQ. The trim removed 6 bases at V and 5 bases at J, leaving 4 bases unmatched.